The present T cell receptor (beta chain) was sequenced within a study of beta chain features in type 1 diabetes. Overall study: Age, gender, cell numbers and subset yield matched between patients and controls. Study-level findings and limits: Researchers report that Type 1 diabetes patients had moderately but significantly shorter TCRB CDR3s across all four CD4+ subsets. Individuals with type 1 diabetes displayed fewer insertions and more deletions at VDJ junctions. Whatever favoring of shorter templates PCR might show would apply equally to patients and controls.

About 120 mL of blood, on average, came from one heparinised draw per donor. V lost 6 bases and J lost 5, with 7 bases in between. The CDR3 extends over 10 amino acids. Germline CDR1 reads SQVTM; CDR2 reads ANQGSEA. This clone was detected only a few times. Antigen unknown. TCRB transcripts that were expressed got sequenced, as all of the isolated RNA had been reverse transcribed. Only in-frame clones appear in the TCRdb table, and some are missing; sequencing was by immunoSEQ multiplex PCR. There are 160,000 or so clones in the sample; over 55% occur only once, and nearly 0.09% lies in the top ten. The TCR comes from a man younger than 45 with type 1 diabetes. J is TRBJ2-5 and V is TRBV29-1; D call uncertain. Sequencing was done on a sample of naive CD4+ T cells from blood. CDR3: CSVMMETQYF. The CDR3, as DNA: TGCAGCGTGATGATGGAGACCCAGTACTTC.